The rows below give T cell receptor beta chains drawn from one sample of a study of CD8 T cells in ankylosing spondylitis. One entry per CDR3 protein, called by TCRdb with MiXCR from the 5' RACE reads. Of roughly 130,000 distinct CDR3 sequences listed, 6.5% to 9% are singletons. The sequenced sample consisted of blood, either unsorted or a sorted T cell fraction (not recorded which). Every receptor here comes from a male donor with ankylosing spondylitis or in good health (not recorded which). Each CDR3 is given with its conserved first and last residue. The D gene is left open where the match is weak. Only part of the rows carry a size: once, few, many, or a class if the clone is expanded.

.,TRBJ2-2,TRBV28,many,TGTGCCAGCAGCTACCCCGGAGGTGAGAACACCGGGGAGCTGTTTTTT,CASSYPGGENTGELFF
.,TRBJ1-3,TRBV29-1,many,TGCAGCGTTGAAGATGAAGGGGCGTTGGTTAACACCATATATTTT,CSVEDEGALVNTIYF
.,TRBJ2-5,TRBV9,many,TGTGCCAGCAGCGCCCCAGGGTGGCAAGAGACCCAGTACTTC,CASSAPGWQETQYF
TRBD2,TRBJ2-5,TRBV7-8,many,TGTGCCAGCAGCTTAGAGCTAGCGGGGTTGGAGACCCAGTACTTC,CASSLELAGLETQYF
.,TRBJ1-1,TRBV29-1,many,TGCAGCGTTGAAGATCGGTTGTCGGGACTGGGGGCTTTCTTT,CSVEDRLSGLGAFF
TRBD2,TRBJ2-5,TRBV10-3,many,TGTGCCATCACCAGCGGGGGAGGAGAGACCCAGTACTTC,CAITSGGGETQYF
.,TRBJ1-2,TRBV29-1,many,TGCAGCGTTGACGTGGCTCTTAGTGACTATGGCTACACCTTC,CSVDVALSDYGYTF
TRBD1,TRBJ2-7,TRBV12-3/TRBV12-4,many,TGTGCCAGCAACCTAGACAGGGGGAGGTACGAGCAGTACTTC,CASNLDRGRYEQYF
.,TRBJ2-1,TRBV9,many,TGTGCCAGCAGCGTAGCCGGACGGGGTAATGAGCAGTTCTTC,CASSVAGRGNEQFF
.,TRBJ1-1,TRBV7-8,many,TGTGCCAGCATCCTGGGGACAAAAACCACTGAAGCTTTCTTT,CASILGTKTTEAFF
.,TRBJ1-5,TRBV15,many,TGTGCCACCAGCAGAGATGACAGGAACAATCAGCCCCAGCATTTT,CATSRDDRNNQPQHF
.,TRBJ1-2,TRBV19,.,TGTGCCAGTAGTATATCCGGCAACTATGGCTACACCTTC,CASSISGNYGYTF
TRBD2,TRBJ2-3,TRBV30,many,TGTGCCTGTTCGGTAGCGGGGGGCACAGATACGCAGTATTTT,CACSVAGGTDTQYF
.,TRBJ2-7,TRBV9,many,TGTGCCAGCAGCGTAGACCTCACAGGGCGCTCCTACGAGCAGTACTTC,CASSVDLTGRSYEQYF
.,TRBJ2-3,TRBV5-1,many,TGCGCCAGCAGCCCGGATGGGGGGTCAGATACGCAGTATTTT,CASSPDGGSDTQYF
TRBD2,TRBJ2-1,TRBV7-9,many,TGTGCCAGCAGCTCTAGCGGGGGATCCTACAATGAGCAGTTCTTC,CASSSSGGSYNEQFF
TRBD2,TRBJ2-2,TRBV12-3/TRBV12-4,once,TGTACCAGCACCTCCTTGCGAGGACTAGCGGGAGGCCGCACCGGGGAGCTGTTTTTT,CTSTSLRGLAGGRTGELFF
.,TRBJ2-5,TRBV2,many,TGTGCCAGCAGCCAATTGGCGGGTGCCCAAGAGACCCAGTACTTC,CASSQLAGAQETQYF
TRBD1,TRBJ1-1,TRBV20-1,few,TGCAGTGCTAGAGATCCAGGGGGGAGCACTGAAGCTTTCTTT,CSARDPGGSTEAFF
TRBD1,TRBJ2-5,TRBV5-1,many,TGCGCCAGCAGCCCGAGGACAGGGTCGGGAGAGACCCAGTACTTC,CASSPRTGSGETQYF
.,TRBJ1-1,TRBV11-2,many,TGTGCCAGCAGCTTAGTAACGGGGGCCACTGAAGCTTTCTTT,CASSLVTGATEAFF
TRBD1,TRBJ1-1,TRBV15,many,TGTGCCACCAGCAGAGACAGGGGGCTGGGGACTGAAGCTTTCTTT,CATSRDRGLGTEAFF
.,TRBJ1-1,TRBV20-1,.,TGCAGTGCTAGAGGGGGGAGGGACACTGAAGCTTTCTTT,CSARGGRDTEAFF
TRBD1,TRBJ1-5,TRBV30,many,TGTGCCTGGAGTCCAAACGGACAGGGCCCCAATCAGCCCCAGCATTTT,CAWSPNGQGPNQPQHF
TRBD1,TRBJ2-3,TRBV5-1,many,TGCGCCAGCAGCTCTTGGACAGGGACAGATACGCAGTATTTT,CASSSWTGTDTQYF
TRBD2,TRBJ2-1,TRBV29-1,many,TGCACCTCCGGGACTAGCGGGAGCTATGAGCAGTTCTTC,CTSGTSGSYEQFF
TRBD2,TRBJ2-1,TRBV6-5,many,TGTGCCAGCAGTTACTCGGGGACTAGCGGGAGGAATGAGCAGTTCTTC,CASSYSGTSGRNEQFF
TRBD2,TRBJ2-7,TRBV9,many,TGTGCCAGCAGCCCTCGGGTAGCGGGAGGGTTATACGAGCAGTACTTC,CASSPRVAGGLYEQYF
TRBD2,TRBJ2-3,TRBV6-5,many,TGTGCCAGCAGTTGGGGCGGGGGACTACCCACAGATACGCAGTATTTT,CASSWGGGLPTDTQYF
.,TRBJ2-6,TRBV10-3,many,TGTGCCATCAGTGAGTCTGCTGGTCTTTTGGCCAACGTCCTGACTTTC,CAISESAGLLANVLTF
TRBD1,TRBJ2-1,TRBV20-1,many,TGCAGTGCTAGGGAGACAGGGAGAGGCTACAATGAGCAGTTCTTC,CSARETGRGYNEQFF
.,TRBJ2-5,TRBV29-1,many,TGCAGCGTTGATATGGGATTAGAGACCCAGTACTTC,CSVDMGLETQYF
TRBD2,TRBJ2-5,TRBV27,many,TGTGCCAGCAGTTCCCCGACTAGCGCGAAAGAGACCCAGTACTTC,CASSSPTSAKETQYF
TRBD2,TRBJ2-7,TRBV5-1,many,TGCGCCAGCAGCAGACTCACTAGCGGCGCCTCCTACGAGCAGTACTTC,CASSRLTSGASYEQYF
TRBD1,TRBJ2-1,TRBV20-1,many,TGCAGTGCTTTAGGGACAGGGCATGAGCAGTTCTTC,CSALGTGHEQFF
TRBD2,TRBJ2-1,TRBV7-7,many,TGTGCTAGCAGCGCACTAGCGGGAGTCGACAATGAGCAGTTCTTC,CASSALAGVDNEQFF
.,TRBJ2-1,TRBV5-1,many,TGCGCCAGCAGCTTGGCCGCGGGCATAGACAATGAGCAGTTCTTC,CASSLAAGIDNEQFF
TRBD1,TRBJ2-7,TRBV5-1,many,TGCGCCAGCAACCAGGGGACAGACTACGAGCAGTACTTC,CASNQGTDYEQYF
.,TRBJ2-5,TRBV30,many,TGTGCCTGGAGTGAAACAGGAGGGGTAAAGACCCAGTACTTC,CAWSETGGVKTQYF
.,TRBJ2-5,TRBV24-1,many,TGTGCCACCAGTGATTACGGTGGAGAGACCCAGTACTTC,CATSDYGGETQYF
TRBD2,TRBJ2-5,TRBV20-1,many,TGCAGTGCTAGGGGACTAGACCAAGAGACCCAGTACTTC,CSARGLDQETQYF
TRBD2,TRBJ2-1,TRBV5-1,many,TGCGCCAGCAGCTTGGAGGTCGGGAGGGCCCACAATGAGCAGTTCTTC,CASSLEVGRAHNEQFF
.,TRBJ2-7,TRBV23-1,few,TGCGCCAGCAGTCACCGCACGACGAGCTCCTACGAGCAGTACTTC,CASSHRTTSSYEQYF
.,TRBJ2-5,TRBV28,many,TGTGCCAGCAGTTTATTGATAGGCACCCAGTACTTC,CASSLLIGTQYF
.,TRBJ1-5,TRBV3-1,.,TGTGCCAGCTCCAAGGAAGTCCATTGGACACAGCATTTT,CASSKEVHWTQHF
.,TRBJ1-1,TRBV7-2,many,TGTGCCAGCAGCCCCATCCAGGGGAAAGCTTTCTTT,CASSPIQGKAFF
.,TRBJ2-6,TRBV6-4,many,TGTGCCAGCAGTGACTCGACGGCCGCAGGGGCCCTGACTTTC,CASSDSTAAGALTF
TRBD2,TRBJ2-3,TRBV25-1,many,TGTGCCAGCAGTAGTAGCGGGGCCACAGATACGCAGTATTTT,CASSSSGATDTQYF
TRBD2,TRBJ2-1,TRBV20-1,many,TGCAGTGCTAGCCGACTAGCGGTCCACAATGAGCAGTTCTTC,CSASRLAVHNEQFF
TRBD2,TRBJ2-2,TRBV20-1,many,TGCAGTGCTTCCGGGACTAGCGGGAGGGACACCGGGGAGCTGTTTTTT,CSASGTSGRDTGELFF
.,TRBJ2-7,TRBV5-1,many,TGCGCCAGCAGGCCGAACGGGGCTTCATACGAGCAGTACTTC,CASRPNGASYEQYF
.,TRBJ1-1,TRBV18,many,TGTGCCAGCTCACCACCCCCGGGGGCGGTGACTGAAGCTTTCTTT,CASSPPPGAVTEAFF
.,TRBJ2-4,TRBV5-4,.,TGTGCCAGCAGCAGTTCGGCAGTAGCCAAAAACATTCAGTACTTC,CASSSSAVAKNIQYF
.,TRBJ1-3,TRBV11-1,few,TGTGCCAGCAGCGCCCAAGGGACGGACTCTGGAAACACCATATATTTT,CASSAQGTDSGNTIYF
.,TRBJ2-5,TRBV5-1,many,TGCGCCAGCAGCTTGATACTAGCCGATCAAGAGACCCAGTACTTC,CASSLILADQETQYF